The clone carrying this T cell receptor (beta chain) came up a few times. The target antigen is unknown. Germline V gene lookup returns CDR1 MDHEN and CDR2 SYDVKM. The CDR3 has 13 amino acids. The data originate from a study of blood T cells in healthy people across ages. Together with a sample-barcoded 5' primer, a J-beta primer mix was included in a second PCR lasting 7 to 11 cycles. A template-switch adaptor containing 12 random nucleotides labeled each cDNA molecule. One entry per CDR3 protein, called by TCRdb with MiXCR from the 5' RACE reads. The sample holds 1.5 million to 2 million distinct CDR3 sequences; approximately 40% are singletons and the top ten take roughly 23%. Study conclusions and caveats: Changes in expanded clonotypes were possibly confounded, as the CMV status of donors was unknown. It was found that TCR beta diversity correlated strongly with the percentage of naive T cells.

Sequencing was performed on blood. The chain uses TRBV28 and TRBJ2-5; 8 bases agree with TRBD1. The tail of the sequence fits TRBJ2-7 better, so the J call may be wrong. This receptor was identified in a human donor in good health. CDR3 sequence reads: CASRTGTGNEQYF. For the CDR3, the DNA is TGTGCCAGCAGAACCGGGACAGGCAACGAGCAGTACTTC.